This TCR beta chain was found in a study of cytomegalovirus exposure and HLA in healthy donors. The PCR ran on 60 Vbeta and 13 Jbeta primers. Sequenced by immunoSEQ multiplex PCR; TCRdb stores in-frame clones only, minus some. The sample has some 180,000 clones; roughly 82% are singletons. Donors sampled were nominally healthy, though unrecorded immune exposures were likely. The sequencing input was PBMCs. This clonotype was obtained from a girl aged 2 to 10 in good health and CMV-seropositive.

For the CDR3, the DNA is TGTGCCAGCAGTGGTACGTTCACCGGGACAGGGGGAACAAGATCCTACGAGCAGTACTTC. It specifies CASSGTFTGTGGTRSYEQYF. This chain joins TRBV6-1 and TRBJ2-7, with TRBD1 matching over 11 bases. Germline trimming cut 4 bases from V and 1 base from J; bases unmatched to any gene: 18. The CDR3 covers 20 residues. CDR1 is MNHNS, CDR2 SASEGT, per germline.